These 30 T cell receptor beta chains were sequenced from one sample in a study of cytomegalovirus exposure and HLA in healthy donors. PCR used 60 Vbeta primers and 13 Jbeta primers. Sequencing used immunoSEQ multiplex PCR; TCRdb keeps in-frame clones, though not all of them. The profile shows more than 150,000 clones, over 80% of them singletons. Material for sequencing was PBMCs. Receptors originate from a man aged 35-49 years in good health and CMV-seropositive.

The gene calls are TRBV2 and TRBJ1-3; no definite D call. V lost 11 bases and J lost 4, with 21 bases in between. Germline lookup yields CDR1 SNHLY and CDR2 FYNNEI. The CDR3 covers 15 residues. The CDR3 sequence is CAGRKDFSLGNTIYF. CDR3 nucleotides: TGTGCCGGCCGGAAGGACTTTTCCCTCGGAAACACCATATATTTT. Complete variable domain (other parts from reference TRBV2 and TRBJ1-3): EPEVTQTPSHQVTQMGQEVILRCVPISNHLYFYWYRQILGQKVEFLVSFYNNEISEKSEIFDDQFSVERPDGSNFTLKIRSTKLEDSAMYFCAGRKDFSLGNTIYFGEGSWLTVV.

For this clone: Other DNA sequences in this specimen translate into the identical CDR3. J is TRBJ2-3 and V is TRBV27; 10 bases line up with TRBD1. V shed 6 bases and J 4 bases; nucleotides not matched to a gene: 7. CDR1 is MNHEY, CDR2 SMNVEV, per germline (reference sequence). This CDR3 is 15 amino acids long. CDR3 sequence reads: CASRRQGARSDTQYF. In DNA form, the CDR3 reads TGTGCCAGCAGGCGACAGGGGGCGCGCTCAGATACGCAGTATTTT.

The table lists this clone with a few counts. The CDR3 nucleotides read TGCGCCAGCAGCCAACCAGCGGGGGGCGGCACAGATACGCAGTATTTT. Translated: CASSQPAGGGTDTQYF. This rearrangement joins TRBV4-1 to TRBJ2-3; 9 positions agree with TRBD2. This CDR3 is 16 amino acids long. The germline gives CDR1 MGHRA, CDR2 YSYEKL. The trim removed 2 bases at V and 1 base at J, leaving 4 bases unmatched.

The gene calls are TRBV10-3 and TRBJ2-5; 9 nucleotides agree with TRBD1. V was clipped by 0 bases and J by 5 bases; unmatched bases: 4. The CDR3 is 15 amino acids. In germline, CDR1 is ENHRY, CDR2 SYGVKD. CDR3: CAISESRDRDETQYF. The CDR3 DNA sequence: TGTGCCATCAGTGAGTCCCGGGACAGGGATGAGACCCAGTACTTC.

The chain links TRBV15 to TRBJ1-1; 10 nucleotides agree with TRBD1. V was clipped by 1 base and J by 0 bases; unmatched bases: 5. Looked up from germline, CDR1 is LNHNV and CDR2 is YYDKDF (reference sequence). CDR3 length: 17 residues. The CDR3 spells CATSRGQGAMVNTEAFF. The CDR3 bases are TGTGCCACCAGCAGAGGACAGGGGGCGATGGTGAACACTGAAGCTTTCTTT.

The chain links TRBV7-6 to TRBJ2-1; TRBD1 aligns across 11 bases. Unmatched junction bases numbered 15, after V lost 2 bases and J lost 12 bases. CDR1 SGHVS and CDR2 FNYEAQ come from the germline V gene. This CDR3 is built from 17 residues. CDR3 region: CASSLPRGTGGARGQFF. In DNA form, the CDR3 reads TGTGCCAGCAGCTTACCCCGGGGGACAGGGGGGGCTAGGGGGCAGTTCTTC.

V and J are TRBV30 and TRBJ2-2; weak D call: TRBD2 (5 bases). Per the germline V gene, CDR1 is GTSNPN and CDR2 is SVGIG (reference sequence). The CDR3 has 11 amino acids. V was trimmed by 6 bases and J by 4 bases, leaving 6 bases between them. The CDR3: CACRGTGELFF. In nucleotides, the CDR3 is TGTGCCTGCCGGGGCACCGGGGAGCTGTTTTTT.

As for this clone: The CDR3 carries no conserved terminal phenylalanine or tryptophan, so it likely arises from a read error. The gene calls are TRBV5-4 and TRBJ2-7, with 7 bases aligning to TRBD2. Germline V gene data show CDR1 as SGHNT and CDR2 as YYREEE (reference sequence). This CDR3 is built from 14 residues. Losses at the gene ends were 0 bases for V and 6 bases for J; bases not matched to a gene: 6. CDR3 DNA: TGTGCCAGCAGCTTGGCCGGACTAGTCGGCGAGCAGTACCTC. Translated, it gives CASSLAGLVGEQYL.

J is TRBJ1-5 and V is TRBV9; possibly TRBD1 for D (5 bases). Germline CDR1 reads SGDLS; CDR2 reads YYNGEE. CDR3 length equals 15 residues. The V end lost 0 bases, the J end lost 0 bases, and 7 bases lay between the germline ends. The CDR3 reads CASSVGGNSNQPQHF. CDR3 DNA: TGTGCCAGCAGCGTAGGGGGCAATAGCAATCAGCCCCAGCATTTT.

This clone was found once. The chain joins TRBV27 to TRBJ2-3; 7 bases line up with TRBD2. Germline trimming cut 3 bases from V and 2 bases from J; bases unmatched to any gene: 5. Germline CDR1 is MNHEY and CDR2 is SMNVEV (reference sequence). CDR3 length equals 15 residues. The CDR3 is CASSFTLADTDTQYF. DNA of the CDR3: TGTGCCAGCAGTTTTACTCTAGCGGACACAGATACGCAGTATTTT.

The V gene is TRBV7-9, the J gene TRBJ1-2; TRBD1 aligns across 9 bases. CDR1 is SEHNR and CDR2 is FQNEAQ in the germline V gene (reference sequence). Trimming at V came to 0 bases and at J to 5 bases, leaving 4 bases not matched to a gene. CDR3 length: 15 amino acids. This CDR3 reads CASSLATGGKYGYTF. CDR3 bases: TGTGCCAGCAGCTTAGCCACAGGGGGCAAATATGGCTACACCTTC.

This clone was counted between two and nine times. This sample includes further DNA sequences coding for the same CDR3. This sequence joins TRBV5-1 and TRBJ1-2, with 8 bases lining up with TRBD1. The CDR3 covers 15 residues. Germline V CDR1 and CDR2: SGHRS, YFSETQ. The V and J ends lost 0 bases and 7 bases, in that order; junction bases with no gene match: 8. The CDR3 region is CASSLAGQGASGYTF. The CDR3 nucleotides read TGCGCCAGCAGCTTGGCCGGGCAGGGGGCGAGTGGCTACACCTTC.

The chain links TRBV30 to TRBJ1-2; 10 nucleotides match TRBD1. The CDR3 runs 14 residues. Germline lookup yields CDR1 GTSNPN and CDR2 SVGIG (reference sequence). After removal of 5 bases from V and 5 bases from J, the junction contained 8 bases not matched to a gene. The CDR3 bases are TGTGCCTGGGTCGACAGGGGGCGACGATATGGCTACACCTTC. Its protein product is CAWVDRGRRYGYTF.

This chain links TRBV6-5 with TRBJ2-7; 12 nucleotides line up with TRBD2. Germline assignment: CDR1 MNHEY and CDR2 SVGAGI. Trimming cost V 4 bases and J 7 bases; bases outside gene matches: 8. The CDR3 has 15 amino acids. In DNA, the CDR3 is TGTGCCAGCAGTTCTCCACTAGCGGGGGGAGGTGAGCAGTACTTC. Its protein product is CASSSPLAGGGEQYF.

The rearrangement links TRBV19 to TRBJ2-5, with 7 bases matching TRBD1. The CDR3 is 13 amino acids. With V trimmed by 5 bases and J by 5 bases, 5 bases remained unmatched. The germline V gene encodes CDR1 LNHDA and CDR2 SQIVND (reference sequence). The CDR3 coding sequence is TGTGCCAGTAGTTTAGGGACAGTGGAGACCCAGTACTTC. Translated: CASSLGTVETQYF.

J is TRBJ2-1 and V is TRBV7-2; D is perhaps TRBD1 (5 bases). The germline CDR1 and CDR2 sequences are SGHTA and FQGNSA. V was trimmed by 1 base and J by 0 bases, leaving 13 bases between them. The CDR3 contains 17 residues. Written as DNA, the CDR3 is TGTGCCAGCAGCTTAGGCCGCCCCACAGGCTCCTACAATGAGCAGTTCTTC. Translation: CASSLGRPTGSYNEQFF.

The rearrangement links TRBV5-1 to TRBJ2-1, with D perhaps matching TRBD1 (6 bases). This CDR3 contains 15 residues. Trimming stripped 0 bases from V and 0 bases from J, with 7 bases between. CDR1 SGHRS and CDR2 YFSETQ come from the germline V gene. The CDR3 nucleotides are TGCGCCAGCAGCTTGGCAGGGGTCTCCTACAATGAGCAGTTCTTC. Translating gives CASSLAGVSYNEQFF.

The J gene is TRBJ2-3, the V gene TRBV19; TRBD2 matches at 9 bases. CDR3 length: 15 amino acids. V was clipped by 1 base and J by 6 bases; unmatched bases: 5. Germline V CDR1 and CDR2: LNHDA, SQIVND (reference sequence). Here the CDR3 reads CASSIGAGGPDTQYF. CDR3 in DNA: TGTGCCAGTAGTATAGGGGCGGGGGGGCCGGATACGCAGTATTTT.

V and J are TRBV28 and TRBJ2-1; TRBD2 is a possible D gene (6 bases). This CDR3 contains 16 residues. V lost 7 bases to trimming and J lost 7 bases, with 23 bases between them. CDR1 is MDHEN and CDR2 is SYDVKM in the germline V gene. CDR3 bases: TGTGCCAGCAATTTTGTAGGACTAACTGACTTAAATGAGCAGTTCTTC. Its translation is CASNFVGLTDLNEQFF.

CDR3 sequence: CASSLGSGGTQETQYF. DNA of the CDR3: TGTGCCAGCAGCTTAGGTAGCGGGGGGACACAAGAGACCCAGTACTTC. The chain uses TRBV11-2 and TRBJ2-5, with 10 bases fitting TRBD2. CDR3 size: 16 residues. From germline, CDR1 is SGHAT and CDR2 FQNNGV. The junction had 4 bases not matched to a gene; V was cut back by 1 base and J by 2 bases.

This clone was seen only a few times. CDR3 loop: CASSEGQGGYEQYF. CDR3 DNA: TGTGCCAGCAGTGAAGGACAGGGGGGCTACGAGCAGTACTTC. V is TRBV2 and J is TRBJ2-7, with TRBD1 identical over 9 bases. The CDR3 totals 14 residues. V shed 1 base and J 3 bases; nucleotides not matched to a gene: 1. CDR1 and CDR2 (germline): SNHLY, FYNNEI.

This clone was seen once. The rearrangement links TRBV19 to TRBJ2-3; possibly TRBD2 for D (5 bases). CDR1 and CDR2 (germline): LNHDA, SQIVND (reference sequence). The CDR3 loop spans 11 amino acids. The V and J ends lost 9 bases and 6 bases respectively, with 10 bases between them. The CDR3 spells CASRAADTQYF. The CDR3 DNA is TGTGCCAGCCGAGCGGCGGATACGCAGTATTTT.

The chain joins TRBV5-1 to TRBJ2-3; D is ambiguous. Germline V gene lookup returns CDR1 SGHRS and CDR2 YFSETQ. The CDR3 totals 14 residues. Trimming removed 0 bases from V and 3 bases from J, with 8 bases in between. DNA for the CDR3: TGCGCCAGCAGCTTGGGCAGATCGACAGATACGCAGTATTTT. This gives the protein CASSLGRSTDTQYF.

V gene TRBV9 combines with J gene TRBJ1-1, with 11 bases aligning to TRBD1. The length of the CDR3 is 14 residues. The V segment lost 5 bases and the J segment 4 bases; nucleotides outside the gene matches: 4. Germline V gene lookup returns CDR1 SGDLS and CDR2 YYNGEE. The DNA of the CDR3 is TGTGCCAGCAGTTCCGGGACAGGGGGCACTGAAGCTTTCTTT. It encodes CASSSGTGGTEAFF. Variable domain in full (rest from reference TRBV9 and TRBJ1-1): DSGVTQTPKHLITATGQRVTLRCSPRSGDLSVYWYQQSLDQGLQFLIQYYNGEERAKGNILERFSAQQFPDLHSELNLSSLELGDSALYFCASSSGTGGTEAFFGQGTRLTVV.

This clone showed up just a few times. This chain connects TRBV6-6 to TRBJ2-5, with D possibly TRBD1 on 5 matching bases. Germline assignment: CDR1 MNHNY and CDR2 SVGAGI (reference sequence). The CDR3 has 13 amino acids. The V gene lost 6 bases and the J gene lost 1 base, with 9 bases spanning the gap. The CDR3 sequence: CASSNRLQETQYF. In DNA, the CDR3 is TGTGCCAGCAGCAACAGGCTCCAAGAGACCCAGTACTTC.

The V call is TRBV11-3, the J call TRBJ2-1, with D possibly TRBD2 on 6 matching bases. From germline, CDR1 is SGHNT and CDR2 YENEEA. Trimming removed 1 base at V and 7 bases at J, with 20 bases between. The CDR3 is 17 amino acids. The CDR3 region has the DNA TGTGCCAGCAGCTTAGGGAGGGGCCGGGGGTTGGGAAATGAGCAGTTCTTC. This encodes CASSLGRGRGLGNEQFF.

CDR3 bases: TGTGCCAGCAGCTCCGGGACTAGGGTTAGCGAGCAGTACTTC. Protein: CASSSGTRVSEQYF. The rearrangement uses TRBV5-4 and TRBJ2-7, with TRBD2 matching 8 bases. The germline V gene encodes CDR1 SGHNT and CDR2 YYREEE (reference sequence). The CDR3 contains 14 residues. V was clipped by 3 bases and J by 6 bases; unmatched bases: 8.

The chain is built from TRBV15 and TRBJ2-7; 11 positions agree with TRBD1. This CDR3 is 16 amino acids long. V lost 0 bases to trimming and J lost 3 bases; unmatched junction nucleotides: 4. Per the germline V gene, CDR1 is LNHNV and CDR2 is YYDKDF (reference sequence). This CDR3 reads CATSRELGTGGYEQYF. CDR3 in DNA: TGTGCCACCAGCAGAGAGTTGGGGACAGGGGGCTACGAGCAGTACTTC.

This rearrangement joins TRBV6-4 to TRBJ1-1; D call uncertain. CDR1 and CDR2 (germline): MRHNA, SNTAGT. The CDR3 sequence is 13 residues long. V lost 4 bases and J 5 bases, leaving 11 bases between the germline ends. The CDR3 nucleotides are TGTGCCAGCAGTGTATCACAGCAGACTGAAGCTTTCTTT. As protein: CASSVSQQTEAFF.

V is TRBV5-1 and J is TRBJ2-3; a weak D match, TRBD1 (7 bases). This CDR3 contains 17 residues. V was trimmed by 3 bases and J by 4 bases, leaving 21 bases between them. Germline V gene data show CDR1 as SGHRS and CDR2 as YFSETQ. Written as DNA, the CDR3 is TGCGCCAGCAGCTCTGGATTACGTGGAGGGGGCTCAGATACGCAGTATTTT. Protein: CASSSGLRGGGSDTQYF.